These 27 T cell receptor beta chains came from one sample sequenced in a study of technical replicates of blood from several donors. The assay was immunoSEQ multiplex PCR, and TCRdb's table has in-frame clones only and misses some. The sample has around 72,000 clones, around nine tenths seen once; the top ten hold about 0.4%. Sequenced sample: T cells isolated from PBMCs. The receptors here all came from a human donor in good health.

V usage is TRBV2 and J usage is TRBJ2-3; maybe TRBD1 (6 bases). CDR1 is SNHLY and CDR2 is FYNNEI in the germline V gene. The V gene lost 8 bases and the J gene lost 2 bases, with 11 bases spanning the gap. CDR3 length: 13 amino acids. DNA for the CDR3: TGTGCCAGCTTGCGGACAGACACAGATACGCAGTATTTT. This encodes CASLRTDTDTQYF. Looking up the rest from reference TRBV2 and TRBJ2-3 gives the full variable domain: EPEVTQTPSHQVTQMGQEVILRCVPISNHLYFYWYRQILGQKVEFLVSFYNNEISEKSEIFDDQFSVERPDGSNFTLKIRSTKLEDSAMYFCASLRTDTDTQYFGPGTRLTVL.

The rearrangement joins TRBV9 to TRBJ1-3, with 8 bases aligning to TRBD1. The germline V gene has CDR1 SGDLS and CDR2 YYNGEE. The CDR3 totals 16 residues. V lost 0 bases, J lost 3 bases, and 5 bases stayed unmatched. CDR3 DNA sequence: TGTGCCAGCAGCGTAGGGCAGGGGGCAATTGGAAACACCATATATTTT. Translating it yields CASSVGQGAIGNTIYF.

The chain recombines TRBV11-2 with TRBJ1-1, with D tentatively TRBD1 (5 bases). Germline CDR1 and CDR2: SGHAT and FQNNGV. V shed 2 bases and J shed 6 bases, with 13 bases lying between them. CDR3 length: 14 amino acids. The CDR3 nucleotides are TGTGCCAGCAGCTTATGGGCAGGGAAGCCTGAAGCTTTCTTT. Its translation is CASSLWAGKPEAFF.

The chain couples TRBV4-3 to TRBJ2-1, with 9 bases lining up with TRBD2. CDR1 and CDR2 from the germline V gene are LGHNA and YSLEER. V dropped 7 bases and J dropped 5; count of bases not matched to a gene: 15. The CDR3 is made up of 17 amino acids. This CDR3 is CASTKGVAGVRDNEQFF. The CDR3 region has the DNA TGCGCCAGCACTAAGGGGGTAGCGGGAGTTAGGGACAATGAGCAGTTCTTC.

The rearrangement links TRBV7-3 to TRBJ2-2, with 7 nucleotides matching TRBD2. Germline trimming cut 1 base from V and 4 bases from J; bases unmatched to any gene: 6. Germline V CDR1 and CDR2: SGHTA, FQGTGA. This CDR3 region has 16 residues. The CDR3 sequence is CASSLRRGEGTGELFF. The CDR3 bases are TGTGCCAGCAGCTTAAGACGCGGGGAGGGCACCGGGGAGCTGTTTTTT.

CDR3 coding DNA: TGCGCCAGCAGCTTGGCCTCGCTCCGGGACAGGGGTTATACGCAGTATTTT. Translated: CASSLASLRDRGYTQYF. The chain links TRBV5-1 to TRBJ2-3, with 10 bases identical to TRBD1. Looked up from germline, CDR1 is SGHRS and CDR2 is YFSETQ. CDR3 length equals 17 residues. Trimming at V came to 0 bases and at J to 7 bases, leaving 11 bases not matched to a gene. Looking up the rest from reference TRBV5-1 and TRBJ2-3 gives the full variable domain: KAGVTQTPRYLIKTRGQQVTLSCSPISGHRSVSWYQQTPGQGLQFLFEYFSETQRNKGNFPGRFSGRQFSNSRSEMNVSTLELGDSALYLCASSLASLRDRGYTQYFGPGTRLTVL.

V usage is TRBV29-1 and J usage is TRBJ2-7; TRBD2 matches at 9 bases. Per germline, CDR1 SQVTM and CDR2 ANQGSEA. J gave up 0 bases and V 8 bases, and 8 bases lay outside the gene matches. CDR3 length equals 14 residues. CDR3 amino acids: CSTQLTSGSYEQYF. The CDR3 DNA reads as TGCAGCACACAATTGACTAGCGGCTCCTACGAGCAGTACTTC.

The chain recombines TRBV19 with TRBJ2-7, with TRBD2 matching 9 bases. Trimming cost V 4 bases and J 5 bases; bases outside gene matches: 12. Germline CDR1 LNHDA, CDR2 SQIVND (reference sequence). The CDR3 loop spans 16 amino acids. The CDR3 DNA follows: TGTGCCAGTAGTAGACGGGCAGAGCGGGAGGCCAACGAGCAGTACTTC. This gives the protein CASSRRAEREANEQYF.

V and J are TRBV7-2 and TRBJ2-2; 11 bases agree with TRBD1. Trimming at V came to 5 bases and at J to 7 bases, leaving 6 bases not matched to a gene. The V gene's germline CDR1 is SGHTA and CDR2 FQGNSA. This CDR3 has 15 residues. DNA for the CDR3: TGTGCCAGCAGCCCCCGGACAGGGGGCATCGGGGAGCTGTTTTTT. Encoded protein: CASSPRTGGIGELFF. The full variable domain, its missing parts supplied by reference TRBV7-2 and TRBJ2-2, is GAGVSQSPSNKVTEKGKDVELRCDPISGHTALYWYRQSLGQGLEFLIYFQGNSAPDKSGLPSDRFSAERTGGSVSTLTIQRTQQEDSAVYLCASSPRTGGIGELFFGEGSRLTVL.

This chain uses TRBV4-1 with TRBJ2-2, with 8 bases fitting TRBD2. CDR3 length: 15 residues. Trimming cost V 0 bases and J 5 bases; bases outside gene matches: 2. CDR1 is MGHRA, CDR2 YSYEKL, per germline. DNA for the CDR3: TGCGCCAGCAGCCAAGAGGGCGGGAGGACCGGGGAGCTGTTTTTT. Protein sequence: CASSQEGGRTGELFF.

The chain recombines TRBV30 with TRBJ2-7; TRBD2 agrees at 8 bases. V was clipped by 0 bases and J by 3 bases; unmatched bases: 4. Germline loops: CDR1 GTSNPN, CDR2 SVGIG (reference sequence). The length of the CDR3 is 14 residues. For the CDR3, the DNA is TGTGCCTGGAGTGTAGAGCGGGAGATCTACGAGCAGTACTTC. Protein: CAWSVEREIYEQYF.

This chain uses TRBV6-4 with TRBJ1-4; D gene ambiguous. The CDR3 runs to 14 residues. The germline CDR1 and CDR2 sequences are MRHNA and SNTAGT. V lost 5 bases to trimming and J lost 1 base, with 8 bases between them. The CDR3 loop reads CASSPEGTNEKLFF. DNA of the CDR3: TGTGCCAGCAGTCCTGAGGGAACTAATGAAAAACTGTTTTTT.

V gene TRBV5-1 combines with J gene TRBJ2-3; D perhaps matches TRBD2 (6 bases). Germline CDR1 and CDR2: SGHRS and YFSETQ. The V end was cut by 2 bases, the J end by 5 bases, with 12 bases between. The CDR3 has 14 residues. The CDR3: CASSFGGGRDTQYF. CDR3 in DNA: TGCGCCAGCAGCTTCGGGGGAGGCCGAGATACGCAGTATTTT.

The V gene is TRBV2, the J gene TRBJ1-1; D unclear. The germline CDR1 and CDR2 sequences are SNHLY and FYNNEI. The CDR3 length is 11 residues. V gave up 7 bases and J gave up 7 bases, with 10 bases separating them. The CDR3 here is CASISVFEAFF. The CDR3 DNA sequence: TGTGCCAGCATCTCCGTATTTGAAGCTTTCTTT.

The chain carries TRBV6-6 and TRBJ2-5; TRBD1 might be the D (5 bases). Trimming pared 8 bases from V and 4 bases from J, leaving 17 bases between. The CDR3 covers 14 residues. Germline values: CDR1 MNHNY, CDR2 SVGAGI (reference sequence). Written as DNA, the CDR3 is TGTGCCAGCTACCAGGGTCACGGTGGAGAGACCCAGTACTTC. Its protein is CASYQGHGGETQYF.

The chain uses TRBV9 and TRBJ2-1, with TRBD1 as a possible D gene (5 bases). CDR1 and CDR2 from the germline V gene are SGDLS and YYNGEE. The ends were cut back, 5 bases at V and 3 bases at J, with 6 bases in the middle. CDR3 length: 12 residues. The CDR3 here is CASRGDYNEQFF. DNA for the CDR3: TGTGCCAGCAGAGGGGACTACAATGAGCAGTTCTTC.

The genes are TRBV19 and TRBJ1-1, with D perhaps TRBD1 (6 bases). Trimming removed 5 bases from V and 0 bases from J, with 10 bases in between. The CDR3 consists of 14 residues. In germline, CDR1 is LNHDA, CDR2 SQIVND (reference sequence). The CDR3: CASSGRQVNTEAFF. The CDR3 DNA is TGTGCCAGTAGTGGACGACAGGTGAACACTGAAGCTTTCTTT.

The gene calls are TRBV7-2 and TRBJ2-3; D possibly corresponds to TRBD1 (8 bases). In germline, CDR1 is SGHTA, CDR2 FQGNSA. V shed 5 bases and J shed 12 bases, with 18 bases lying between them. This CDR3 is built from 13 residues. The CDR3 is CASSASGGQDQYF. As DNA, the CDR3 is TGTGCCAGCAGCGCATCGGGGGGACAGGATCAGTATTTT.

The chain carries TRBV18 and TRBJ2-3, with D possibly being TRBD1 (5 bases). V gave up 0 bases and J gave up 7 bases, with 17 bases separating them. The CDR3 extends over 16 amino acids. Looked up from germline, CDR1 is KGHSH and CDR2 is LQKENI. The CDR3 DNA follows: TGTGCCAGCTCACCACCCTCCTATGTCGACAGAAATACGCAGTATTTT. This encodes CASSPPSYVDRNTQYF.

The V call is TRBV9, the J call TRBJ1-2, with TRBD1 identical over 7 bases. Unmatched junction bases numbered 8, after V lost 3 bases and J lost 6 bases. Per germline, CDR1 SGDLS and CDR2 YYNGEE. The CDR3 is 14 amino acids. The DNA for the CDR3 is TGTGCCAGCAGCGCGCGAGGGGGCGGGGATGGCTACACCTTC. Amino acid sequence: CASSARGGGDGYTF.

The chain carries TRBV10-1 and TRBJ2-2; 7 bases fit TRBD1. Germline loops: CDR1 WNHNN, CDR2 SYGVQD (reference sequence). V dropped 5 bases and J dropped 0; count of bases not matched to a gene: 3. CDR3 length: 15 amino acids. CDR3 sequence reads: CASSPGTANTGELFF. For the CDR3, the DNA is TGCGCCAGCAGTCCCGGGACAGCGAACACCGGGGAGCTGTTTTTT.

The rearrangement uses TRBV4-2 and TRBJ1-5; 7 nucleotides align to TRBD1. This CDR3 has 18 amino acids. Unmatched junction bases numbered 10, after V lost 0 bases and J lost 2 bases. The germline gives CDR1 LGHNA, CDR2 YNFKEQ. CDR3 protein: CASSQELLGGLGNQPQHF. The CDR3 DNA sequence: TGTGCCAGCAGCCAAGAGCTCTTAGGGGGCTTGGGCAATCAGCCCCAGCATTTT.

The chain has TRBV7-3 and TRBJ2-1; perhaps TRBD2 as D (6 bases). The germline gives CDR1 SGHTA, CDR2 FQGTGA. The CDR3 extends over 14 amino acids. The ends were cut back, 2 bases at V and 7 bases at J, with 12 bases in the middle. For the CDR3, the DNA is TGTGCCAGCAGCTTATCCGCGGGAAATAATGAGCAGTTCTTC. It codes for CASSLSAGNNEQFF.

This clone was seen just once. CDR3 loop: CASSAQGTDTQYF. CDR3 coding DNA: TGTGCCAGCAGCGCACAGGGAACAGATACGCAGTATTTT. This rearrangement joins TRBV9 to TRBJ2-3, with D possibly TRBD1 on 6 matching bases. Germline V lookup: CDR1 SGDLS, CDR2 YYNGEE. The CDR3 totals 13 residues. Trimming took off 3 bases at V and 3 bases at J, with 8 bases between the two ends.

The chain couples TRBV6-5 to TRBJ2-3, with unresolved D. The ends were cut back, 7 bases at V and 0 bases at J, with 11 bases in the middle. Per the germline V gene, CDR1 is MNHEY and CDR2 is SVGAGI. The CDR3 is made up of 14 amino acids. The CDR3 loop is CASNRGASTDTQYF. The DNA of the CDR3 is TGTGCCAGCAATCGAGGTGCAAGCACAGATACGCAGTATTTT.

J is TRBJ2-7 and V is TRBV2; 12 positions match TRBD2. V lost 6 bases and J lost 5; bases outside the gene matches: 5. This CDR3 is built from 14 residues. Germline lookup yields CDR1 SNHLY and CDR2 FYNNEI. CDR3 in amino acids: CASRPTSGRNEQYF. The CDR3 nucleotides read TGTGCCAGCAGGCCCACTAGCGGGAGGAACGAGCAGTACTTC.

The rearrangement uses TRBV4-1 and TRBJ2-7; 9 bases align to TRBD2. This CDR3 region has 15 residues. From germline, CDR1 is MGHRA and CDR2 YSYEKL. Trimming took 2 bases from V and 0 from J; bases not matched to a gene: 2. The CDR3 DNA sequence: TGCGCCAGCAGCCAAACTAGCGGGCACTCCTACGAGCAGTACTTC. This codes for CASSQTSGHSYEQYF.